A selection of T cell receptor beta chains follows, all from one sample in a study of cytomegalovirus exposure and HLA in healthy donors. The assay was immunoSEQ multiplex PCR, and TCRdb's table has in-frame clones only and misses some. The sample yields 60,000 to 75,000 clones, around 73% seen once. The sequencing input was PBMCs. Receptors were obtained from a man aged 45-65 years in good health and CMV-seronegative. Each CDR3 is given with its conserved first and last residue. A D gene is named only where the DNA matches it firmly. A clone size is listed for some rows: how often the clone was seen (once, few, many), or a class if it is expanded.

j_call	clone_size	v_call	d_call	cdr3_aa	cdr3_nt
TRBJ1-1	.	TRBV5-4	.	CASSSQGLDTEAFF	TGTGCCAGCAGCTCGCAGGGATTGGACACTGAAGCTTTCTTT
TRBJ1-1	few	TRBV19	TRBD1	CASSRDRVIGLRTEAFF	TGTGCCAGTAGTAGGGACAGGGTGATCGGTTTGAGGACCGAAGCTTTCTTT
TRBJ2-7	once	TRBV7-6	TRBD1	CASSPGTASSYEQYF	TGTGCCAGCAGCCCGGGGACAGCTAGCTCCTACGAGCAGTACTTC
TRBJ2-7	few	TRBV7-2	TRBD2	CASSPRGEAGGYEQYF	TGTGCCAGCAGCCCCCGGGGGGAGGCCGGCGGCTACGAGCAGTACTTC
TRBJ1-3	.	TRBV9	.	CASSVGDSGNTIYF	TGTGCCAGCAGCGTCGGTGACTCTGGAAACACCATATATTTT
TRBJ2-5	.	TRBV27	.	CASRRGSQPAGTQYF	TGTGCCAGCCGTCGGGGGTCTCAGCCGGCAGGGACCCAGTACTTC
TRBJ1-2	.	TRBV2	.	CASSDRAGNYGYTF	TGTGCCAGCAGTGATAGGGCAGGGAACTATGGCTACACCTTC
TRBJ1-1	.	TRBV5-1	.	CASSLAGRAGRVMNTEAFF	TGCGCCAGCAGCTTGGCGGGGAGGGCAGGGAGGGTAATGAACACTGAAGCTTTCTTT
TRBJ1-5	.	TRBV19	TRBD1	CASSSLRGNLQPQHF	TGTGCCAGTAGTTCCCTCAGGGGGAACCTTCAGCCCCAGCATTTT
TRBJ1-4	.	TRBV28	.	CASSLGGVGEKLFF	TGTGCCAGCAGTTTGGGAGGAGTGGGTGAAAAACTGTTTTTT
TRBJ2-1	.	TRBV4-2	.	CASSQTVYNEQFF	TGTGCCAGCAGCCAGACAGTCTACAATGAGCAGTTCTTC
TRBJ2-2	.	TRBV7-3	.	CASSQEVLAGELFF	TGTGCCAGCAGCCAGGAGGTTTTGGCCGGGGAGCTGTTTTTT
TRBJ2-3	.	TRBV11-3	TRBD1	CASSYRGHSADTQYF	TGTGCCAGCAGCTACAGGGGCCACTCGGCAGATACGCAGTATTTT
TRBJ2-1	few	TRBV10-2	TRBD2	CASSESSGGDEQFF	TGCGCCAGCAGTGAATCTAGCGGGGGGGATGAGCAGTTCTTC
TRBJ2-7	.	TRBV2	.	CASFFKQKAAYEQYF	TGTGCCAGTTTTTTCAAGCAGAAGGCGGCATACGAGCAGTACTTC
TRBJ1-1	once	TRBV5-4	.	CASSIPLGGQATEAFF	TGTGCCAGCAGCATACCCCTCGGGGGTCAAGCCACTGAAGCTTTCTTT
TRBJ1-2	.	TRBV7-2	TRBD1	CASSAAGGGFGYTF	TGTGCCAGCAGCGCCGCCGGAGGGGGCTTTGGCTACACCTTC
TRBJ2-4	.	TRBV11-2	.	CASSPVRTALGAKNIQYF	TGTGCCAGCAGCCCAGTTCGGACAGCCCTGGGTGCCAAAAACATTCAGTACTTC
TRBJ1-2	.	TRBV5-4	TRBD1	CASSSRTGPVLYGYTF	TGTGCCAGCAGCTCACGGACAGGCCCAGTCCTCTATGGCTACACCTTC
TRBJ2-1	.	TRBV5-1	TRBD1	CASSLGDRGNEQFF	TGCGCCAGCAGCTTGGGGGACAGGGGGAATGAGCAGTTCTTC
TRBJ2-3	.	TRBV5-6	TRBD2	CASRVRFRLADTDTQYF	TGTGCCAGCAGGGTGAGGTTTCGACTAGCGGACACAGATACGCAGTATTTT
TRBJ2-2	.	TRBV28	TRBD2	CASSPAGGNTGELFF	TGTGCCAGCTCCCCAGCGGGGGGGAACACCGGGGAGCTGTTTTTT
TRBJ1-4	few	TRBV6-6	TRBD1	CASSSGQGPNEKLFF	TGTGCCAGCAGTTCGGGACAGGGCCCTAATGAAAAACTGTTTTTT
TRBJ1-1	.	TRBV19	.	CASSIGQGARTTEAFF	TGTGCCAGTAGTATAGGTCAAGGGGCGAGAACCACTGAAGCTTTCTTT
TRBJ2-7	.	TRBV9	TRBD2	CASSLAPSGGRTSYEQYF	TGTGCCAGCAGCCTGGCACCTAGCGGGGGCCGGACATCCTACGAGCAGTACTTC
TRBJ2-7	.	TRBV28	TRBD1	CASSFTGTGIYEQYF	TGTGCCAGCAGCTTTACCGGGACAGGGATCTACGAGCAGTACTTC
TRBJ1-6	.	TRBV13	TRBD1	CASSGDRLSYNSPLHF	TGTGCCAGCAGCGGGGACAGGCTTTCCTATAATTCACCCCTCCACTTT
TRBJ1-1	.	TRBV6-5	.	CASRSSRVMNTEAFF	TGTGCCAGCAGATCATCCCGGGTTATGAACACTGAAGCTTTCTTT
TRBJ1-2	.	TRBV7-3	.	CASSLSATGVGGYTF	TGTGCCAGCAGCTTATCAGCAACGGGGGTTGGTGGCTACACCTTC
TRBJ1-1	.	TRBV7-9	.	CASSPPTGMGTEAFF	TGTGCCAGCAGCCCCCCCACAGGGATGGGGACTGAAGCTTTCTTT
TRBJ2-3	few	TRBV15	TRBD2	CATSRSPFGLAGGRFTDTQYF	TGTGCCACCAGCAGATCGCCATTCGGACTAGCGGGGGGCCGATTCACAGATACTCAGTATTTT
TRBJ1-1	few	TRBV5-1	TRBD1	CASSLAGGYTEAFF	TGCGCCAGCAGCTTGGCAGGGGGCTACACTGAAGCTTTCTTT
TRBJ2-3	.	TRBV9	TRBD2	CASSVASGGLTDTQYF	TGTGCCAGCAGCGTAGCCAGCGGGGGGCTCACAGATACGCAGTATTTT
TRBJ1-1	.	TRBV9	.	CASSGYRAEAFF	TGTGCCAGCAGCGGATACAGGGCTGAAGCTTTCTTT
TRBJ1-1	.	TRBV19	.	CASSRDKRTNTEAFF	TGTGCCAGTAGTAGGGACAAACGAACGAACACTGAAGCTTTCTTT
TRBJ1-2	.	TRBV19	.	CASSGTLYGYTF	TGTGCCAGTAGTGGGACACTCTATGGCTACACCTTC
TRBJ1-5	once	TRBV27	.	CASSVQGLSNQPQHF	TGTGCCAGCAGCGTACAGGGTTTGAGCAATCAGCCCCAGCATTTT
TRBJ2-7	.	TRBV13	TRBD1	CASSSNRDSYEQYF	TGTGCCAGCAGCTCCAACCGGGACAGCTACGAGCAGTACTTC
TRBJ2-2	once	TRBV11-1	.	CASSPRLGSSNLGTGELFF	TGTGCCAGCAGTCCAAGACTGGGTTCTAGCAATCTCGGCACCGGGGAGCTGTTTTTT
TRBJ1-1	few	TRBV5-1	.	CASSLAGGASTEAFF	TGCGCCAGCAGCTTGGCCGGGGGGGCGAGTACTGAAGCTTTCTTT
TRBJ2-2	.	TRBV11-3	.	CASSLISAGELFF	TGTGCCAGCAGCTTAATATCGGCCGGGGAGCTGTTTTTT
TRBJ2-5	.	TRBV11-3	.	CASSLGVVGRGETQYF	TGTGCCAGCAGCTTAGGAGTGGTCGGCAGAGGGGAGACCCAGTACTTC
TRBJ1-1	.	TRBV7-9	.	CASNTKGGLGTEAFF	TGTGCCAGCAACACTAAGGGGGGGTTAGGCACTGAAGCTTTCTTT
TRBJ1-2	once	TRBV18	.	CASSPGAGDYGYTF	TGTGCCAGCTCACCAGGGGCAGGCGACTATGGCTACACCTTC
TRBJ1-5	.	TRBV5-6	TRBD1	CASSIQGVGSRSNQPQHF	TGTGCCAGTAGCATACAGGGGGTGGGGTCGAGGAGCAATCAGCCCCAGCATTTT
TRBJ2-3	.	TRBV7-6	TRBD2	CASSLVASGGVPDTQYF	TGTGCCAGCAGCTTAGTTGCTAGCGGGGGGGTTCCAGATACGCAGTATTTT
TRBJ2-7	few	TRBV19	.	CASSKKGGRYEQYF	TGTGCCAGTAGCAAAAAGGGCGGGCGCTACGAGCAGTACTTC
TRBJ2-3	.	TRBV6-5	.	CASRPPGTDTQYF	TGTGCCAGCAGGCCGCCGGGGACAGATACGCAGTATTTT
TRBJ1-1	.	TRBV5-1	.	CATRTGTLNTEAFF	TGCGCCACCCGAACCGGGACACTGAACACTGAAGCTTTCTTT
TRBJ2-2	few	TRBV6-5	.	CASSYLTDGELFF	TGTGCCAGCAGTTACTTGACAGACGGGGAGCTGTTTTTT
TRBJ2-3	.	TRBV7-9	TRBD1	CSSSSGQGADTQYF	TGTTCCAGCAGCTCGGGACAGGGGGCAGATACGCAGTATTTT
TRBJ1-3	.	TRBV6-1	TRBD1	CASTTGVAGNTIYF	TGTGCCAGCACTACAGGGGTCGCTGGAAACACCATATATTTT
TRBJ1-6	.	TRBV30	.	CAWSFKNGRAPLHF	TGTGCCTGGAGTTTCAAAAATGGGCGAGCACCCCTCCACTTT
TRBJ2-5	.	TRBV5-4	.	CASSHKQGAQETQYF	TGTGCCAGCAGTCATAAACAGGGAGCCCAAGAGACCCAGTACTTC
TRBJ2-3	.	TRBV27	TRBD2	CASSLAAGGRDTQYF	TGTGCCAGCAGTTTAGCAGCGGGGGGGCGAGATACGCAGTATTTT
TRBJ1-3	.	TRBV14	.	CASSQDQGHQNTIYF	TGTGCCAGCAGCCAAGATCAGGGACATCAAAACACCATATATTTT
TRBJ2-5	once	TRBV27	.	CASSFGFGETQYF	TGTGCCAGCAGTTTCGGGTTTGGAGAGACCCAGTACTTC
TRBJ2-7	.	TRBV30	.	CAWMVGAYEQYF	TGTGCCTGGATGGTGGGGGCCTACGAGCAGTACTTC
TRBJ2-1	.	TRBV30	TRBD2	CAWRGGTMLVEQFF	TGTGCCTGGAGGGGAGGGACTATGCTCGTTGAGCAGTTCTTC
TRBJ2-3	.	TRBV6-5	TRBD1	CASRSPGQGTDTQYF	TGTGCCAGCAGGTCCCCGGGACAGGGAACAGATACGCAGTATTTT